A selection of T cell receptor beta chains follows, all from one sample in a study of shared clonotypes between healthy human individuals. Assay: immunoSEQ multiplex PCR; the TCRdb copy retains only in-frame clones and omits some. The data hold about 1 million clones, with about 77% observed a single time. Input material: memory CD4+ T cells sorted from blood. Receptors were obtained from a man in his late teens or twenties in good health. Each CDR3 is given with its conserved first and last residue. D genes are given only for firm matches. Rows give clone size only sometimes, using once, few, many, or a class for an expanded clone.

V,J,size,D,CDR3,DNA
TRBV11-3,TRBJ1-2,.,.,CASSLLTGLGYTF,TGTGCCAGCAGCTTATTAACGGGACTTGGCTACACCTTC
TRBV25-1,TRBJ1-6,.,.,CASSAGGSYNSPLHF,TGTGCCAGCAGTGCGGGGGGGTCCTATAATTCACCCCTCCACTTT
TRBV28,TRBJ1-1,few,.,CASSSGPRASFF,TGTGCCAGCAGCTCTGGACCCAGGGCGTCTTTCTTT
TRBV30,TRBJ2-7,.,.,CAWSRLGYEQYF,TGTGCCTGGAGTCGTCTCGGTTACGAGCAGTACTTC
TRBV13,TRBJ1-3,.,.,CASSRTVSGNTIYF,TGTGCCAGCAGCCGGACAGTCTCTGGAAACACCATATATTTT
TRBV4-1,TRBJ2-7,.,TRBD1,CASSQGGAAGGFYEQYF,TGCGCCAGCAGCCAAGGGGGAGCGGCAGGGGGCTTCTACGAGCAGTACTTC
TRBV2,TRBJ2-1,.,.,CASLRLPNNEQFF,TGTGCCAGCCTACGTTTGCCGAACAATGAGCAGTTCTTC
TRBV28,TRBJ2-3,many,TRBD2,CAIRAGGHTDTQYF,TGTGCCATCCGAGCGGGGGGACACACAGATACGCAGTATTTT
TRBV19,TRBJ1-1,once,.,CASIPGSSYPEAFF,TGTGCCAGTATCCCTGGGTCCAGTTATCCTGAAGCTTTCTTT
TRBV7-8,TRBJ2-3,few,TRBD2,CASSTPGGSADTQYF,TGTGCCAGCAGCACGCCAGGCGGGAGCGCAGATACGCAGTATTTT
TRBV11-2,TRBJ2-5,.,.,CASSSTRRKETQYF,TGTGCCAGCAGCTCCACTAGACGCAAAGAGACCCAGTACTTC
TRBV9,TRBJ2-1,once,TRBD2,CASSSLGTSGLSSYNEQFF,TGTGCCAGCAGCTCTCTGGGGACTAGCGGTCTGAGCTCCTACAATGAGCAGTTCTTC
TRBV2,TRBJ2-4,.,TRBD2,CASSGASGGTNIQYF,TGTGCCAGCAGTGGGGCTAGCGGGGGAACAAACATTCAGTACTTC
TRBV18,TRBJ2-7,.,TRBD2,CASSPGLAGVNEQYF,TGTGCCAGCTCACCCGGACTAGCGGGAGTGAACGAGCAGTACTTC
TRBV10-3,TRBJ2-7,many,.,CAISDGYEQYF,TGTGCCATCAGTGATGGCTACGAGCAGTACTTC
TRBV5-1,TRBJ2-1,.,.,CASSITGTTNEQFF,TGCGCCAGCAGTATTACAGGGACTACCAATGAGCAGTTCTTC
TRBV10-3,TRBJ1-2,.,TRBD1,CASSSQGAVGYTF,TGTGCCAGCAGTTCACAGGGGGCTGTTGGCTACACCTTC
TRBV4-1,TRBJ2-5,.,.,CASSFGPGKGQETQYF,TGCGCCAGCAGCTTCGGACCGGGCAAGGGGCAAGAGACCCAGTACTTC
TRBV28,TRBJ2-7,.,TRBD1,CASSFRTGGSYEQYF,TGTGCCAGCAGTTTTCGGACAGGGGGGTCCTACGAGCAGTACTTC
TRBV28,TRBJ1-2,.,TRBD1,CASSSRTGGVGYTF,TGTGCCAGCAGTTCTCGGACAGGGGGCGTTGGCTACACCTTC
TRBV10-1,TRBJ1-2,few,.,CASSDNRRGYGGYTF,TGCGCCAGCAGTGATAACAGAAGGGGATATGGTGGCTACACCTTC
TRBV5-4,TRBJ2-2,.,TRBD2,CASSEWGLANTGELFF,TGTGCCAGCAGCGAATGGGGACTAGCAAACACCGGGGAGCTGTTTTTT
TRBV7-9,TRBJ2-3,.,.,CASSLPITDTQYF,TGTGCCAGCAGCCTCCCGATCACAGATACGCAGTATTTT
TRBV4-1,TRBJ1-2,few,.,CASSQRTESYTF,TGCGCCAGCAGCCAGAGGACCGAGAGCTACACCTTC
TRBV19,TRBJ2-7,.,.,CATPTEMSSYEQYF,TGTGCCACCCCCACGGAGATGAGCTCCTACGAGCAGTACTTC
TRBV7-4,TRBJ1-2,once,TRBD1,CASSVGQDGYTF,TGTGCCAGCAGCGTTGGACAGGATGGCTACACCTTC
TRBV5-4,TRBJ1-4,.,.,CASSLSGLDEKLFF,TGTGCCAGCAGCTTGTCAGGCCTGGATGAAAAACTGTTTTTT